The 22 T cell receptor beta chains in this list originate from one sample, sequenced in a study of cytomegalovirus exposure and HLA in healthy donors (dated by TCRdb to about 2017). Library method: the immunoSEQ multiplex PCR assay. The multiplex PCR relied on a mix of 60 forward primers for TCR Vbeta segments and 13 reverse primers for TCR Jbeta segments. TCRdb took over this immuneACCESS table, retaining in-frame rearrangements with V and J assigned. Such tables are incomplete; in checked studies, under half of the missing clones stem from an unresolved V gene, and the remainder is unexplained. Per the sample table, the count is about 160,000 clones. 1% to 1.5% of the sample goes to the ten largest clones. The sample was PBMCs. The receptors shown here come from a woman aged 55-70 years in good health and CMV-seronegative.

The rearrangement links TRBV7-2 to TRBJ1-1; D gene uncertain. V lost 2 bases and J 0 bases, leaving 16 bases between the germline ends. The CDR3 covers 17 residues. Germline CDR1 SGHTA, CDR2 FQGNSA. CDR3 DNA sequence: TGTGCCAGCAGCTTATTCGGGAACTCACCTATGAACACTGAAGCTTTCTTT. It yields the protein CASSLFGNSPMNTEAFF.

The J gene is TRBJ1-1, the V gene TRBV7-9; D is possibly TRBD1 (5 bases). The ends were cut back, 8 bases at V and 0 bases at J, with 10 bases in the middle. The V gene's germline CDR1 is SEHNR and CDR2 FQNEAQ (reference sequence). CDR3 length: 13 residues. The chain's CDR3 is CASSDSLNTEAFF. The CDR3 region has the DNA TGTGCCAGCTCCGACAGCCTGAACACTGAAGCTTTCTTT.

CDR3 region: CASSRLSGTNEKLFF. For the CDR3, the DNA is TGTGCCAGCAGCCGCCTTAGCGGGACTAATGAAAAACTGTTTTTT. V is TRBV14 and J is TRBJ1-4; D is uncertain. The V end lost 4 bases, the J end lost 2 bases, and 11 bases lay between the germline ends. Germline assignment: CDR1 SGHDN and CDR2 FVKESK. The CDR3 totals 15 residues.

V is TRBV7-9 and J is TRBJ2-5; 7 bases are a match to TRBD1. The J call is uncertain, as TRBJ2-7 better fits the DNA end. CDR1 and CDR2 (germline): SEHNR, FQNEAQ (reference sequence). The length of the CDR3 is 15 residues. Here the CDR3 DNA reads TGTGCCAGCAGTAATATGGGACAGCCAGACTACGAGCAGTACTTC. Translated, it gives CASSNMGQPDYEQYF.

The chain uses TRBV12-5 and TRBJ1-2; D perhaps matches TRBD1 (5 bases). With 0 bases removed from V and 2 bases from J, the gap between germline ends came to 16 bases. The V gene's germline CDR1 is LGHNT and CDR2 FRNRAP. The length of the CDR3 is 17 residues. The CDR3 protein is CASGLVLAQGYNYGYTF. The CDR3 DNA follows: TGTGCTAGTGGTTTGGTATTGGCGCAGGGATACAACTATGGCTACACCTTC.

The chain joins TRBV2 to TRBJ2-2; 11 bases fit TRBD2. Germline V gene lookup returns CDR1 SNHLY and CDR2 FYNNEI. The CDR3 runs 17 residues. Unmatched junction bases numbered 9, after V lost 2 bases and J lost 7 bases. The CDR3 nucleotides read TGTGCCAGCAGTGAATCAGAACTAGCGGGGGCGGGCGGGGAGCTGTTTTTT. As protein: CASSESELAGAGGELFF.

The V and J genes are TRBV4-1 and TRBJ2-1; 11 bases align to TRBD2. CDR3 size: 18 residues. V gave up 4 bases and J gave up 4 bases; unmatched junction bases: 12. Germline-derived CDR1 and CDR2 are MGHRA and YSYEKL. CDR3 loop: CASSPSPLAGGRYNEQFF. In nucleotides, the CDR3 is TGCGCCAGCAGCCCCTCTCCATTAGCGGGGGGGAGGTACAATGAGCAGTTCTTC.

This chain connects TRBV6-5 to TRBJ2-1; 10 bases agree with TRBD2. CDR1 and CDR2 from the germline V gene are MNHEY and SVGAGI. Unmatched junction bases numbered 8, after V lost 6 bases and J lost 9 bases. CDR3 length: 14 residues. As DNA, the CDR3 is TGTGCCAGCAGCCAGCGGGAGGGCCGGGGTGAGCAGTTCTTC. Its translation: CASSQREGRGEQFF.

The V gene is TRBV6-1, the J gene TRBJ1-5; no clear D. The CDR3 loop spans 16 amino acids. CDR1 and CDR2 from the germline V gene are MNHNS and SASEGT. V lost 2 bases, J lost 1 base, and 12 bases lay in between. CDR3 DNA sequence: TGTGCCAGCAGTGAATCGGTGGCCGGGAGCAATCAGCCCCAGCATTTT. The encoded protein is CASSESVAGSNQPQHF.

The rearrangement links TRBV6-6 to TRBJ1-2; 10 bases match TRBD1. The junction had 4 bases not matched to a gene; V was cut back by 0 bases and J by 6 bases. The CDR3 totals 15 residues. Looked up from germline, CDR1 is MNHNY and CDR2 is SVGAGI (reference sequence). CDR3 in DNA: TGTGCCAGCAGTTACTCCGGACAGGGGGATGATGGCTACACCTTC. It encodes CASSYSGQGDDGYTF.

CDR3 DNA sequence: TGCGCCAGCAGCGAAGAGGGAGTCATCCTGAGCTCCTACAATGAGCAGTTCTTC. This encodes CASSEEGVILSSYNEQFF. The rearrangement uses TRBV5-1 and TRBJ2-1; D might be TRBD2 (5 bases). The V end was cut by 4 bases, the J end by 0 bases, with 20 bases between. The CDR3 is 18 residues long. CDR1 and CDR2 (germline): SGHRS, YFSETQ.

The chain combines TRBV7-9 with TRBJ2-1, with 10 bases lining up with TRBD2. Trimming cost V 2 bases and J 6 bases; bases outside gene matches: 4. CDR3 length: 15 residues. Looked up from germline, CDR1 is SEHNR and CDR2 is FQNEAQ (reference sequence). Here the CDR3 reads CASSLQAGGLNEQFF. DNA of the CDR3: TGTGCCAGCAGCTTACAAGCGGGGGGGCTCAATGAGCAGTTCTTC. The full variable domain, in which reference TRBV7-9 and TRBJ2-1 provide the parts outside the CDR3, is DTGVSQNPRHKITKRGQNVTFRCDPISEHNRLYWYRQTLGQGPEFLTYFQNEAQLEKSRLLSDRFSAERPKGSFSTLEIQRTEQGDSAMYLCASSLQAGGLNEQFFGPGTRLTVL.

J is TRBJ1-5 and V is TRBV18; D is unresolved. The germline V gene encodes CDR1 KGHSH and CDR2 LQKENI. V gave up 2 bases and J gave up 1 base, with 6 bases separating them. The CDR3 totals 14 residues. The CDR3 sequence is CASSPTYSNQPQHF. For the CDR3, the DNA is TGTGCCAGCTCACCAACCTACAGCAATCAGCCCCAGCATTTT. The entire variable domain, with the rest obtained from reference TRBV18 and TRBJ1-5, is as follows: NAGVMQNPRHLVRRRGQEARLRCSPMKGHSHVYWYRQLPEEGLKFMVYLQKENIIDESGMPKERFSAEFPKEGPSILRIQQVVRGDSAAYFCASSPTYSNQPQHFGDGTRLSIL.

This chain joins TRBV6-1 and TRBJ1-5; D gene uncertain. The CDR3 length is 15 residues. Trimming shortened V by 5 bases and J by 0 bases, and 11 bases separated the two germline ends. Germline V CDR1 and CDR2: MNHNS, SASEGT. The CDR3 is CASSSLTDSNQPQHF. The CDR3, as DNA: TGTGCCAGCAGTTCACTTACCGATAGCAATCAGCCCCAGCATTTT.

V is TRBV2 and J is TRBJ2-7; 8 bases align to TRBD1. Germline CDR1 reads SNHLY; CDR2 reads FYNNEI. The CDR3 totals 14 residues. V gave up 6 bases and J gave up 5 bases; unmatched junction bases: 9. CDR3 coding DNA: TGTGCCAGCAGCTCGACAGGGGTTCTGAACGAGCAGTACTTC. Protein sequence: CASSSTGVLNEQYF.

V gene TRBV7-3 combines with J gene TRBJ2-5; 11 bases are a match to TRBD2. Germline CDR1 reads SGHTA; CDR2 reads FQGTGA. This CDR3 comprises 14 residues. After removal of 5 bases from V and 4 bases from J, the junction contained 3 bases not matched to a gene. DNA of the CDR3: TGTGCCAGCAGCCCTAGCGGGGGGCGAGAGACCCAGTACTTC. Translated, it gives CASSPSGGRETQYF. The whole variable domain, remainder taken from reference TRBV7-3 and TRBJ2-5, is GAGVSQTPSNKVTEKGKYVELRCDPISGHTALYWYRQSLGQGPEFLIYFQGTGAADDSGLPNDRFFAVRPEGSVSTLKIQRTERGDSAVYLCASSPSGGRETQYFGPGTRLLVL.

The chain recombines TRBV4-3 with TRBJ1-1; D remains unclear. The V and J ends lost 2 bases and 3 bases respectively, with 22 bases between them. This CDR3 has 18 residues. Germline V lookup: CDR1 LGHNA, CDR2 YSLEER. The CDR3 protein is CASSQIISLEGLDTEAFF. The CDR3 DNA sequence: TGCGCCAGCAGCCAAATTATATCTCTGGAGGGTTTGGACACTGAAGCTTTCTTT.

The chain links TRBV7-9 to TRBJ2-3; possibly TRBD1 for D (5 bases). This CDR3 is built from 14 residues. V was shortened by 4 bases and J by 0 bases, with 8 bases between the two germline ends. Germline V gives CDR1 SEHNR, CDR2 FQNEAQ (reference sequence). In DNA form, the CDR3 reads TGTGCCAGCAGCTGGGGCCAAAGCACAGATACGCAGTATTTT. Its translation: CASSWGQSTDTQYF.

This chain links TRBV6-1 with TRBJ2-3; 10 bases map to TRBD2. Germline V gene data show CDR1 as MNHNS and CDR2 as SASEGT. V lost 5 bases, J lost 1 base, and 3 bases stayed unmatched. This CDR3 contains 15 residues. The CDR3 DNA follows: TGTGCCAGCAGTCCCGGGACTAGCGGCACAGATACGCAGTATTTT. Amino acids: CASSPGTSGTDTQYF.

The chain joins TRBV27 to TRBJ1-5, with D perhaps TRBD1 (5 bases). V shed 6 bases and J shed 9 bases, with 18 bases lying between them. The CDR3 extends over 14 amino acids. The germline V gene encodes CDR1 MNHEY and CDR2 SMNVEV (reference sequence). The DNA for the CDR3 is TGTGCCAGCAGCCGGCGGTCGGGGGACCGGCCCCAGCATTTT. Protein: CASSRRSGDRPQHF.

This sequence joins TRBV21-1 and TRBJ2-1; the table's D call TRBD2 went unverified against the DNA. TRBV21-1 is a documented pseudogene. CDR3 length: 15 amino acids. The DNA for the CDR3 is TGTGCCAGCAGCACAACTAGCGGGGGCAATTTTGAGCAGTTCTTC. Translating gives CASSTTSGGNFEQFF.

The chain is built from TRBV19 and TRBJ2-5, with D perhaps TRBD2 (5 bases). The CDR3 loop spans 15 amino acids. Germline-derived CDR1 and CDR2 are LNHDA and SQIVND (reference sequence). V shed 9 bases and J shed 2 bases, with 19 bases lying between them. The CDR3: CASKYRGRNQETQYF. CDR3 nucleotides: TGTGCCAGCAAGTATAGAGGGAGAAATCAAGAGACCCAGTACTTC. Supplemented by reference TRBV19 and TRBJ2-5, the full variable domain reads DGGITQSPKYLFRKEGQNVTLSCEQNLNHDAMYWYRQDPGQGLRLIYYSQIVNDFQKGDIAEGYSVSREKKESFPLTVTSAQKNPTAFYLCASKYRGRNQETQYFGPGTRLLVL.